This record looks at one T cell receptor beta chain sequence and its context. Clones were read by immunoSEQ multiplex PCR, and TCRdb kept only the in-frame ones, dropping some. The sample gives nearly 80,000 clones, about 92% of which show up once; around 0.38% is in the top ten. This CDR3 spans 15 amino acids. Germline assignment: CDR1 SGHVS and CDR2 FNYEAQ. The V end lost 3 bases, the J end lost 2 bases, and 10 bases lay between the germline ends. The sample belongs to a study of technical replicates of blood from four donors. This rearrangement joins TRBV7-6 to TRBJ2-2, with D possibly matching TRBD2 (5 bases). Source material: T cells isolated from PBMCs. The source of this sequence is a human donor in good health. The CDR3 DNA is TGTGCCAGCAGCTTTGGACTGGAAAACACCGGGGAGCTGTTTTTT. Amino acid sequence: CASSFGLENTGELFF.